This is a list of T cell receptor beta chains from one sample in a study of CD8 T cells in Susac syndrome. TCRdb re-called the immunoSEQ multiplex PCR reads through MiXCR, storing one row per CDR3 protein. This sample yields roughly 150,000 distinct CDR3 sequences, of which around 96% are seen a single time; 0.21% belongs to the top ten. Sequencing input: CD8+ T cells from PBMCs. The receptor source for this set is a human donor with multiple sclerosis. Both conserved end residues are part of each CDR3. D genes are given only for firm matches. Size values are once, few and many counts, or a class for expanded clones, and some rows have none.

clone_size: -
j_call: TRBJ1-2
v_call: TRBV23-1
d_call: -
cdr3_nt: TGCGCCAGCAGTCAATCTCACTGGGACGACGATAATCCCAACTATGGCTACACCTTC
cdr3_aa: CASSQSHWDDDNPNYGYTF

clone_size: -
j_call: TRBJ2-3
v_call: TRBV2
d_call: -
cdr3_nt: TGTGCCACCGTCCCGGGACACGAAGACACAGATACGCAGTATTTT
cdr3_aa: CATVPGHEDTDTQYF

clone_size: -
j_call: TRBJ2-1
v_call: TRBV20-1
d_call: TRBD2
cdr3_nt: TGCAGTGCTACCGAGAATATACTAGCGGGGGGGCAAGGTGAGCAGTTCTTC
cdr3_aa: CSATENILAGGQGEQFF

clone_size: -
j_call: TRBJ1-2
v_call: TRBV9
d_call: -
cdr3_nt: TGTGCCAGCAGCGGTGTAGGGCCCAACTATGGCTACACCTTC
cdr3_aa: CASSGVGPNYGYTF

clone_size: once
j_call: TRBJ1-5
v_call: TRBV28
d_call: -
cdr3_nt: TGTGCCAGCAGTTTAGGGGCTTCCCAGCATTTT
cdr3_aa: CASSLGASQHF

clone_size: -
j_call: TRBJ2-1
v_call: TRBV18
d_call: -
cdr3_nt: TGTGCCAGCTCACCACCGGACGGGGGGCCGGGTGAGCAGTTCTTC
cdr3_aa: CASSPPDGGPGEQFF

clone_size: few
j_call: TRBJ2-7
v_call: TRBV6-6
d_call: -
cdr3_nt: TGTGCCAGCAGTTACAGTCCCTACGAGCAGTACTTC
cdr3_aa: CASSYSPYEQYF

clone_size: -
j_call: TRBJ1-5
v_call: TRBV2
d_call: -
cdr3_nt: TGTGCCAGCATGAATGGAAATCAGCCCCAGCATTTT
cdr3_aa: CASMNGNQPQHF

clone_size: -
j_call: TRBJ2-7
v_call: TRBV27
d_call: -
cdr3_nt: TGTGCCAGCAGGGCCGGTGGGGGGTCCCGAATCCTAGAGCAGTACTTC
cdr3_aa: CASRAGGGSRILEQYF

clone_size: -
j_call: TRBJ1-2
v_call: TRBV30
d_call: -
cdr3_nt: TGTGCCTGGAGCCCAGAAACTAACTATGGCTACACCTTC
cdr3_aa: CAWSPETNYGYTF

clone_size: -
j_call: TRBJ2-7
v_call: TRBV4-1
d_call: TRBD2
cdr3_nt: TGCGCCAGCAGCCCCGGACTAGCGGGGGCCCAGGGGGAGCAGTACTTC
cdr3_aa: CASSPGLAGAQGEQYF

clone_size: -
j_call: TRBJ1-4
v_call: TRBV9
d_call: -
cdr3_nt: TGTGCCAGCAGCGTAGGAGACAGGAATGAAAAACTGTTTTTT
cdr3_aa: CASSVGDRNEKLFF

clone_size: -
j_call: TRBJ2-3
v_call: TRBV3-1
d_call: TRBD1
cdr3_nt: TGTGCCAGCAGCCAAGCGGGGACAGGGGCAGATACGCAGTATTTT
cdr3_aa: CASSQAGTGADTQYF

clone_size: -
j_call: TRBJ2-1
v_call: TRBV15
d_call: -
cdr3_nt: TGTGCCACCAGATCAGGGGAGGTGGCTTCATCGAGCTCCTACAATGAGCAGTTCTTC
cdr3_aa: CATRSGEVASSSSYNEQFF

clone_size: -
j_call: TRBJ2-5
v_call: TRBV28
d_call: -
cdr3_nt: TGTGCCAGCAGTTTATTAATTCGGACTACCCAGTACTTC
cdr3_aa: CASSLLIRTTQYF

clone_size: -
j_call: TRBJ1-1
v_call: TRBV10-3
d_call: TRBD1
cdr3_nt: TGTGCCATCAGTGATCGAGGGACAGGGGCGAACACTGAAGCTTTCTTT
cdr3_aa: CAISDRGTGANTEAFF

clone_size: -
j_call: TRBJ2-7
v_call: TRBV29-1
d_call: -
cdr3_nt: TGCAGCGTTGAAGACCCAGAGGTGCACTTC
cdr3_aa: CSVEDPEVHF

clone_size: -
j_call: TRBJ1-2
v_call: TRBV25-1
d_call: -
cdr3_nt: TGTGCCAGCAGGCAGGACAGCCTGGGCTATGGCTACACCTTC
cdr3_aa: CASRQDSLGYGYTF

clone_size: -
j_call: TRBJ2-7
v_call: TRBV9
d_call: TRBD1
cdr3_nt: TGTGCCAGCAGCACCTCGGACAGGACCTACGAGCAGTACTTC
cdr3_aa: CASSTSDRTYEQYF

clone_size: -
j_call: TRBJ2-5
v_call: TRBV7-9
d_call: -
cdr3_nt: TGTGCCAGCAGCTTATTTTGGCGGGGTCAAGAGACCCAGTACTTC
cdr3_aa: CASSLFWRGQETQYF

clone_size: -
j_call: TRBJ1-3
v_call: TRBV13
d_call: TRBD1
cdr3_nt: TGTGCCAGCAGCCGCAGGCACAGGGGTGTAAACACCATATATTTT
cdr3_aa: CASSRRHRGVNTIYF

clone_size: -
j_call: TRBJ2-3
v_call: TRBV5-1
d_call: -
cdr3_nt: TGCGCCAGCAGCTTGGAGACTGCTAGCACAGATACGCAGTATTTT
cdr3_aa: CASSLETASTDTQYF

clone_size: -
j_call: TRBJ1-5
v_call: TRBV20-1
d_call: -
cdr3_nt: TGCAGTGCGATCCACCGGGACGACGTTACCCTATGGATCAATCAGCCCCAGCATTTT
cdr3_aa: CSAIHRDDVTLWINQPQHF

clone_size: -
j_call: TRBJ2-5
v_call: TRBV9
d_call: TRBD2
cdr3_nt: TGTGCCAGCAGCGTAGAGAAGTGGGCTAGCGGACAAGAGACCCAGTACTTC
cdr3_aa: CASSVEKWASGQETQYF

clone_size: -
j_call: TRBJ2-7
v_call: TRBV11-1
d_call: -
cdr3_nt: TGTGCCAGCAGCCCAACCCCCGGGGAAAACTACGAGCAGTACTTC
cdr3_aa: CASSPTPGENYEQYF

clone_size: -
j_call: TRBJ1-2
v_call: TRBV30
d_call: TRBD1
cdr3_nt: TGTGCCCACCGACCCGAGGGGACAGGCGGTGGCTACACCTTC
cdr3_aa: CAHRPEGTGGGYTF

clone_size: once
j_call: TRBJ2-1
v_call: TRBV5-6
d_call: TRBD1
cdr3_nt: TGTGCCAGCAGCCTAGGGACAGCTGAGCAGTTCTTC
cdr3_aa: CASSLGTAEQFF

clone_size: -
j_call: TRBJ2-1
v_call: TRBV6-5
d_call: TRBD1
cdr3_nt: TGTGCCAGCAGTCCACCGGGACAGCTCTACAATGAGCAGTTCTTC
cdr3_aa: CASSPPGQLYNEQFF

clone_size: -
j_call: TRBJ2-7
v_call: TRBV2
d_call: -
cdr3_nt: TGTGCCAGCAGTGAACCAGGGGGGAACTACGAGCAGTACTTC
cdr3_aa: CASSEPGGNYEQYF

clone_size: -
j_call: TRBJ2-5
v_call: TRBV9
d_call: TRBD2
cdr3_nt: TGTGCCAGCAGCTCCCGACTAGCAACGGTTCAGGAGACCCAGTACTTC
cdr3_aa: CASSSRLATVQETQYF

clone_size: -
j_call: TRBJ2-2
v_call: TRBV5-6
d_call: -
cdr3_nt: TGTGCCAGCATCGGCCCGGCCGCGACGAACACCGGGGAGCTGTTTTTT
cdr3_aa: CASIGPAATNTGELFF

clone_size: few
j_call: TRBJ1-2
v_call: TRBV19
d_call: -
cdr3_nt: TGTGCCAGTAGTTCCTATGGCTACACCTTC
cdr3_aa: CASSSYGYTF

clone_size: few
j_call: TRBJ2-7
v_call: TRBV5-4
d_call: -
cdr3_nt: TGTGCCAGCTCAACAGACGCCTACGAGCAGTACTTC
cdr3_aa: CASSTDAYEQYF

clone_size: -
j_call: TRBJ2-1
v_call: TRBV9
d_call: -
cdr3_nt: TGTGCCAGCAGCGTAGTGGGACGGAGCTCCTACAATGAGCAGTTCTTC
cdr3_aa: CASSVVGRSSYNEQFF